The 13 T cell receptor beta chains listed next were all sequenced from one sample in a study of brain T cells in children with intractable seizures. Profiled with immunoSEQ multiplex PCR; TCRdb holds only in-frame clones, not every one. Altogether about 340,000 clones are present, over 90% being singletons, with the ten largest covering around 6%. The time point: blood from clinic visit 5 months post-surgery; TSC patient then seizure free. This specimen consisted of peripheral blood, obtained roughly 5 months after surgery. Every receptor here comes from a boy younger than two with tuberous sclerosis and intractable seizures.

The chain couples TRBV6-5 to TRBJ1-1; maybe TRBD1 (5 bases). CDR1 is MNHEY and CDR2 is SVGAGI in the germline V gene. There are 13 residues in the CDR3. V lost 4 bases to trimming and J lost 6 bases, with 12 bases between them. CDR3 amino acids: CASSFQGTAEAFF. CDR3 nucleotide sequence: TGTGCCAGCAGTTTTCAGGGTACCGCTGAAGCTTTCTTT.

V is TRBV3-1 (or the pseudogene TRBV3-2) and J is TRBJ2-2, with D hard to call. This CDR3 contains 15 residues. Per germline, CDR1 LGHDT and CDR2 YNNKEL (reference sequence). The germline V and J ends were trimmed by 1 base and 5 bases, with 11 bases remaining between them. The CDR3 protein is CASSQGQEITGELFF. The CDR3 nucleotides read TGTGCCAGCAGCCAAGGTCAGGAGATTACCGGGGAGCTGTTTTTT.

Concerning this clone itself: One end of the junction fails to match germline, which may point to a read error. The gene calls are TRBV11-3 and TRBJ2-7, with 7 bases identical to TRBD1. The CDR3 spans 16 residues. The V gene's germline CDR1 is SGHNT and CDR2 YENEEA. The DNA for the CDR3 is TGTGCCGGCAGCATCCGGTTAATACAGGGGCGAGACGAGCAGTACTTC. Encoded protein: CAGSIRLIQGRDEQYF.

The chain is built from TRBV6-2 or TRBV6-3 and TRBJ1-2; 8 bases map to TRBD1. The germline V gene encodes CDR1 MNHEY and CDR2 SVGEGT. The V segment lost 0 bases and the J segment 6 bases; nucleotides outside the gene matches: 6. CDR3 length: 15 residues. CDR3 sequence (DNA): TGTGCCAGCAGTTACTCGAGGGCAGGGGGCGATGGCTACACCTTC. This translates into CASSYSRAGGDGYTF.

CDR3 protein: CASSQIGGGDTEAFF. The DNA for the CDR3 is TGTGCCAGCAGCCAAATAGGGGGGGGAGACACTGAAGCTTTCTTT. The V and J genes are TRBV3-1 (or the pseudogene TRBV3-2) and TRBJ1-1; a weak D match, TRBD1 (6 bases). Per the germline V gene, CDR1 is LGHDT and CDR2 is YNNKEL (reference sequence). The V end lost 2 bases, the J end lost 3 bases, and 13 bases lay between the germline ends. CDR3 length: 15 residues.

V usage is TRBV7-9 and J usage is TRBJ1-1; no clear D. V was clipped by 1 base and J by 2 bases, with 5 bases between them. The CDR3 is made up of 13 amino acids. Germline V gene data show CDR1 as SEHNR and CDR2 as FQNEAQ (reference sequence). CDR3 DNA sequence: TGTGCCAGCAGCTTAGACAGCAACACTGAAGCTTTCTTT. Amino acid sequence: CASSLDSNTEAFF.

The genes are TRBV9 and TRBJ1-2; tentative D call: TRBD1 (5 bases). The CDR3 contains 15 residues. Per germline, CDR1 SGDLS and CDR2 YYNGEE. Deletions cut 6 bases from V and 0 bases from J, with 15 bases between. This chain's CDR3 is CASKPGTWANYGYTF. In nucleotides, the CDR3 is TGTGCCAGCAAACCCGGGACTTGGGCTAACTATGGCTACACCTTC.

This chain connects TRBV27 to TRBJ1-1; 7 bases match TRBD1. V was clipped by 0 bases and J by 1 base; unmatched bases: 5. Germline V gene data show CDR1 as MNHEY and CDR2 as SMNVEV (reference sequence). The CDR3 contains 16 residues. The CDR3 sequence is CASSLSSTGTNTEAFF. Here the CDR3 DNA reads TGTGCCAGCAGTTTATCCTCGACAGGGACGAACACTGAAGCTTTCTTT.

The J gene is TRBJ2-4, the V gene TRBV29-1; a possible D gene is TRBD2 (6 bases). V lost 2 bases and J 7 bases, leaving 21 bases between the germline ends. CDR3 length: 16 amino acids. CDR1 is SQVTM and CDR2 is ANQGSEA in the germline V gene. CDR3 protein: CSVEPREKGLGNIQYF. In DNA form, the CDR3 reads TGCAGCGTTGAACCTCGGGAGAAGGGTCTAGGGAACATTCAGTACTTC.

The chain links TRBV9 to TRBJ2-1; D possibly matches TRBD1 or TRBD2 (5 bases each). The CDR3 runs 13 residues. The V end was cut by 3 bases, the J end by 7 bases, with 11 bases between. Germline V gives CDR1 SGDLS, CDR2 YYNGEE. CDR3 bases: TGTGCCAGCAGCGGGGGACGTCAGAATGAGCAGTTCTTC. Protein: CASSGGRQNEQFF.

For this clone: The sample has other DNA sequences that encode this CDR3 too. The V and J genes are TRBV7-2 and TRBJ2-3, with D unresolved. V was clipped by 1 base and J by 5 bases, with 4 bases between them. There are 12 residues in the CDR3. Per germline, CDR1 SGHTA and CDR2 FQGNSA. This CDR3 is CASSLDLDTQYF. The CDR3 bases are TGTGCCAGCAGCTTAGACTTAGATACGCAGTATTTT.

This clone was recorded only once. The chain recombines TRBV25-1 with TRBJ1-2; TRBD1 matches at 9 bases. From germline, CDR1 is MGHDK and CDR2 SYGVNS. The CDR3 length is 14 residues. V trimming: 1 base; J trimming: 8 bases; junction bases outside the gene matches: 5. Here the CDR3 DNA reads TGTGCCAGCAGTGAATTCGGACAGGGGAGCGGCTACACCTTC. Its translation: CASSEFGQGSGYTF.

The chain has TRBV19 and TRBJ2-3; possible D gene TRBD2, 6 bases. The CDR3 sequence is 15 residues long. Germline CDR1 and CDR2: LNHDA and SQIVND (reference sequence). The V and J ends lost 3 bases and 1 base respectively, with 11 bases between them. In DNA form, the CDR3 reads TGTGCCAGTAGTATCGGGGGAATTGGCACAGATACGCAGTATTTT. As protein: CASSIGGIGTDTQYF.